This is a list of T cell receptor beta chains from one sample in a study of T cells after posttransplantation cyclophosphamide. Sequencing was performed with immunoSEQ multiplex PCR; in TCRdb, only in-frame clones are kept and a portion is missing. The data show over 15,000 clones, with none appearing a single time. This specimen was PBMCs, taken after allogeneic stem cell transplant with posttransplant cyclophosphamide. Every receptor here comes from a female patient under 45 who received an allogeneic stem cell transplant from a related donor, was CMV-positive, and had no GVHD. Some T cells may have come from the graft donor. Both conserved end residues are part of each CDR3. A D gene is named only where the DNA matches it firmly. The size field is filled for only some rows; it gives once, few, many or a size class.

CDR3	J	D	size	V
CASSTSLYNEQFF	TRBJ2-1	.	many	TRBV7-8
CASSRHNYNEQFF	TRBJ2-1	.	many	TRBV6-5
CASSLPRDSLEKLFF	TRBJ1-4	TRBD1	many	TRBV28
CASSLIGPEAFF	TRBJ1-1	.	many	TRBV7-3
CASSQETWSNEKLFF	TRBJ1-4	.	many	TRBV4-1
CASSVGGPIGYTF	TRBJ1-2	.	many	TRBV7-9
CATSRVSGSGETQYF	TRBJ2-5	TRBD2	many	TRBV15
CASSLVGGTDTQYF	TRBJ2-3	.	many	TRBV11-2
CASSYSKGTANYGYTF	TRBJ1-2	TRBD1	many	TRBV6-6
CASSQARPITGIVSYEQYF	.	.	.	TRBV4-2
CASSQFARGDEQFF	TRBJ2-1	.	many	TRBV4-3
CASGLVRLAGGYTSYNEQFF	TRBJ2-1	TRBD2	many	TRBV12-5
CASSTGLAGDETQYF	TRBJ2-5	TRBD2	many	TRBV28
CASSFGTGGYEQYF	.	TRBD1	few	TRBV5-1
CASSPQRGRSYEQYF	TRBJ2-7	.	many	TRBV18
CASKAGGAAGELFF	TRBJ2-2	TRBD1	many	TRBV7-9
CASSPNTNSNQPQHF	TRBJ1-5	.	many	TRBV18
CAWSVWRLTNTGELFF	TRBJ2-2	.	many	TRBV30
CASSTGQGGFFSAFF	TRBJ1-1	TRBD1	many	TRBV5-5
CASSESGTGPYEQYF	TRBJ2-7	TRBD1	many	TRBV10-2
CASSVGVTPGETQYF	TRBJ2-5	.	many	TRBV9
CASSPGLAGELFF	TRBJ2-2	.	many	TRBV28
CASSLSSGGGVEKLFF	TRBJ1-4	.	many	TRBV5-1
CASNLPGLAYEQYF	TRBJ2-7	TRBD2	many	TRBV28
CASSLEGTSGRFYNEQFF	TRBJ2-1	TRBD2	many	TRBV7-2
CASLRGVANEKLFF	TRBJ1-4	.	many	TRBV7-9
CASSPNRGSNQPQHF	TRBJ1-5	TRBD1	many	TRBV5-5
CASSLELNRVEETQYF	TRBJ2-5	.	many	TRBV5-1
CASSDGSGQYNEQFF	TRBJ2-1	.	many	TRBV10-2
CASSPGTGYNSPLHF	TRBJ1-6	TRBD1	.	TRBV27
CASSPEVAGFSYEQYF	TRBJ2-7	TRBD2	many	TRBV14
CASSLALGGRLGEQFF	TRBJ2-1	.	many	TRBV5-1
CASSGLAGDEQFF	TRBJ2-1	TRBD2	many	TRBV10-2
CASTSGRSSGELFF	TRBJ2-2	TRBD2	many	TRBV27
CASSVEGGREQYF	TRBJ2-7	TRBD2	.	TRBV9
CASSFSGDFNTGELFF	TRBJ2-2	TRBD2	many	TRBV27
CASSFLQGVPNTEAFF	TRBJ1-1	TRBD1	many	TRBV5-6